Below, 14 T cell receptor beta chains from the same sample are listed, as sequenced in a study of shared T cell receptors in the human thymus. Data came from immunoSEQ multiplex PCR; TCRdb stores just in-frame clones and leaves some out. The sample comprises 600,000 or so clones, approximately 87% of which are singletons, and 0.009% to 0.0095% rests with the top ten. This same sample was also taken into another study, of human thymus T cells.

The sequenced sample consisted of thymocytes. The receptors shown here come from a boy under two years old with a congenital heart defect.

The chain links TRBV7-8 to TRBJ1-2, with 7 positions matching TRBD1. Germline CDR1 SGHVS, CDR2 FQNEAQ. This CDR3 has 15 residues. V was pared by 5 bases and J by 7 bases, with 13 bases of the junction left unmatched. CDR3 loop: CASSIYGREGAGYTF. The CDR3 DNA reads TGTGCCAGCAGCATCTACGGCCGGGAGGGGGCTGGCTACACCTTC.

The V call is TRBV21-1, the J call TRBJ2-7; the table's D call, TRBD2, has no DNA check behind it. TRBV21-1 is labeled a pseudogene. CDR3 length: 12 residues. The CDR3 DNA reads TGTGCCAGCAGCAAAGTTCCGGGCGAGCAGTACTTC. Its protein is CASSKVPGEQYF.

This clone was seen a handful of times. This chain uses TRBV19 with TRBJ1-2; 7 bases agree with TRBD1. This CDR3 region has 14 residues. From germline, CDR1 is LNHDA and CDR2 SQIVND (reference sequence). Trimming cost V 9 bases and J 3 bases; bases outside gene matches: 10. The CDR3 coding sequence is TGTGCCAGCAGGGGACAGAACGTTTACTATGGCTACACCTTC. It yields the protein CASRGQNVYYGYTF.

The chain combines TRBV10-3 with TRBJ2-5, with 7 nucleotides matching TRBD2. With 4 bases clipped from V and 7 bases from J, the junction kept 0 bases outside the gene matches. Per the germline V gene, CDR1 is ENHRY and CDR2 is SYGVKD. The CDR3 loop spans 11 amino acids. The CDR3: CAISGGGTQYF. The CDR3 DNA reads TGTGCCATCAGTGGGGGGGGGACCCAGTACTTC.

This clone is a singleton in its sample. Other DNA sequences from this sample encode an identical CDR3 as well. The chain joins TRBV5-4 to TRBJ2-1; 12 bases agree with TRBD2. The ends lost 0 bases at V and 0 bases at J; junction bases unmatched: 7. This CDR3 comprises 19 residues. In germline, CDR1 is SGHNT, CDR2 YYREEE (reference sequence). This CDR3 reads CASSLALAGGLSSYNEQFF. The CDR3 nucleotides read TGTGCCAGCAGCTTGGCACTAGCGGGGGGTCTGAGCTCCTACAATGAGCAGTTCTTC.

The chain recombines TRBV27 with TRBJ1-4; D may be TRBD1 (5 bases). V was clipped by 0 bases and J by 6 bases, with 11 bases between them. In germline, CDR1 is MNHEY, CDR2 SMNVEV (reference sequence). The CDR3 covers 15 residues. DNA for the CDR3: TGTGCCAGCAGTTTATCAGGGGCGCCGTATGAAAAACTGTTTTTT. Protein product: CASSLSGAPYEKLFF.

The chain joins TRBV4-1 to TRBJ1-1; D might be TRBD1 (5 bases). CDR3 length: 12 amino acids. Germline CDR1 MGHRA, CDR2 YSYEKL. Between the trimmed V and J ends, which lost 3 bases and 6 bases, there was a span of 8 bases. Written as DNA, the CDR3 is TGCGCCAGCAGCCAGCAGGGTGCTGAAGCTTTCTTT. Translating gives CASSQQGAEAFF.

V gene TRBV5-4 combines with J gene TRBJ1-2, with D maybe TRBD1 (6 bases). From germline, CDR1 is SGHNT and CDR2 YYREEE (reference sequence). The CDR3 runs to 14 residues. The V gene lost 10 bases and the J gene lost 2 bases, with 18 bases spanning the gap. Written as DNA, the CDR3 is TGTGCCGCGGACAGCTGGGGGTCCAACTATGGCTACACCTTC. This translates into CAADSWGSNYGYTF.

This rearrangement joins TRBV27 to TRBJ2-7, with 7 positions matching TRBD1. The V and J ends lost 7 bases and 2 bases, in that order; junction bases with no gene match: 8. This CDR3 spans 14 amino acids. Germline loops: CDR1 MNHEY, CDR2 SMNVEV (reference sequence). CDR3 protein: CASTCRDRPYEQYF. The DNA of the CDR3 is TGTGCCAGCACCTGCAGGGACAGACCCTACGAGCAGTACTTC.

The rearrangement uses TRBV9 and TRBJ2-1; D is unresolved. V dropped 3 bases and J dropped 8 bases, with 9 bases sitting between them. The CDR3 has 12 amino acids. Germline-derived CDR1 and CDR2 are SGDLS and YYNGEE. The CDR3 sequence: CASSARSDEQFF. DNA of the CDR3: TGTGCCAGCAGCGCCAGGTCGGATGAGCAGTTCTTC.

The rearrangement uses TRBV19 and TRBJ1-2; D is perhaps TRBD1 (6 bases). Germline CDR1 reads LNHDA; CDR2 reads SQIVND (reference sequence). With 3 bases removed from V and 1 base from J, the gap between germline ends came to 12 bases. This CDR3 has 15 residues. CDR3: CASSIHRERNYGYTF. CDR3 coding DNA: TGTGCCAGTAGTATCCACAGGGAGCGTAACTATGGCTACACCTTC.

The J gene is TRBJ2-1, the V gene TRBV25-1, with D unresolved. The CDR3 is 11 amino acids. Germline CDR1 is MGHDK and CDR2 is SYGVNS. Trimming pared 1 base from V and 9 bases from J, leaving 4 bases between. The CDR3 sequence is CASSEFLEQFF. CDR3 bases: TGTGCCAGCAGTGAATTTCTTGAGCAGTTCTTC.

The V gene is TRBV7-6, the J gene TRBJ2-7; no clear D gene. CDR3 length: 14 residues. V gave up 5 bases and J gave up 4 bases, with 15 bases separating them. CDR1 is SGHVS, CDR2 FNYEAQ, per germline. DNA for the CDR3: TGTGCCAGCAGCCCTGAGACCCGCGGATACGAGCAGTACTTC. This sequence encodes CASSPETRGYEQYF.

The CDR3 reads CASSLIKPGLKGTGELFF. The CDR3 DNA is TGCGCCAGCAGCTTGATAAAACCGGGACTCAAAGGCACCGGGGAGCTGTTTTTT. The V call is TRBV5-1, the J call TRBJ2-2, with D maybe TRBD2 (6 bases). The germline CDR1 and CDR2 sequences are SGHRS and YFSETQ. Trimming cost V 1 base and J 4 bases, with 20 bases left between them. The CDR3 totals 18 residues.